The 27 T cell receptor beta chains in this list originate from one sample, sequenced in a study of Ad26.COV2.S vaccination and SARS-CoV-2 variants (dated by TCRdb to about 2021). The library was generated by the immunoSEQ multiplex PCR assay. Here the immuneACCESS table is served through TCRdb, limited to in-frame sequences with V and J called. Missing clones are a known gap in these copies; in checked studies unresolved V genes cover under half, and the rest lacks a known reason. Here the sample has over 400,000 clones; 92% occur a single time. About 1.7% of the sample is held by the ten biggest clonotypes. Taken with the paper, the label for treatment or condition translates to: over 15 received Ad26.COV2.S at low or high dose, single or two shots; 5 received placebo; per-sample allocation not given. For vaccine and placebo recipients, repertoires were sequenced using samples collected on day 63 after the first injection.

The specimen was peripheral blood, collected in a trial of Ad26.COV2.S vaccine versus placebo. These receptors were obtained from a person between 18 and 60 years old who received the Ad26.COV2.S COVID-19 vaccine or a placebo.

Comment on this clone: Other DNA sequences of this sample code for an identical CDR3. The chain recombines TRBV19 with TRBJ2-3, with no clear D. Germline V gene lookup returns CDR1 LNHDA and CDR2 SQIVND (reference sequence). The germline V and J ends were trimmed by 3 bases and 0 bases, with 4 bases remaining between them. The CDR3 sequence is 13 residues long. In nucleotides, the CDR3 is TGTGCCAGTAGTATGGCAAGCACAGATACGCAGTATTTT. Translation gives CASSMASTDTQYF.

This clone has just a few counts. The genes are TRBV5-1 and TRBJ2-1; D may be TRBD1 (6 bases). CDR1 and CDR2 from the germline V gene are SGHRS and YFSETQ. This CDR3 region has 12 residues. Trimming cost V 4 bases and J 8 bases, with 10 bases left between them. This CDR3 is CASSLDSDEQFF. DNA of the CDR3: TGCGCCAGCAGCCTGGACAGCGATGAGCAGTTCTTC.

CDR3 sequence: CASSLVPRGHRNEQYF. As DNA, the CDR3 is TGTGCCAGCAGCTTAGTCCCCCGAGGGCATCGTAACGAGCAGTACTTC. The chain has TRBV11-2 and TRBJ2-7, with a tentative D call TRBD2 (5 bases). Trimming stripped 1 base from V and 5 bases from J, with 18 bases between. The CDR3 length is 16 residues. Germline V gene sequence: CDR1 SGHAT, CDR2 FQNNGV.

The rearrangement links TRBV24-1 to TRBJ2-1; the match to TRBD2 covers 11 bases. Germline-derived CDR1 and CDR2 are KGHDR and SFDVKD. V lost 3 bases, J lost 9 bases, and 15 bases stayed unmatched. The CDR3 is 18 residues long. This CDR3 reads CATSDHTLAGGPNGEQFF. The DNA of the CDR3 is TGTGCCACCAGTGATCACACCTTAGCGGGGGGGCCAAATGGTGAGCAGTTCTTC.

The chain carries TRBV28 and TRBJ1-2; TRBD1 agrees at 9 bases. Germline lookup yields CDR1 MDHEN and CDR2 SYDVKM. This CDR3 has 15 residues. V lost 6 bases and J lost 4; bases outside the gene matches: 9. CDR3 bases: TGTGCCAGCAGATTCCCCACAGGGGGCTTCTATGGCTACACCTTC. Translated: CASRFPTGGFYGYTF.

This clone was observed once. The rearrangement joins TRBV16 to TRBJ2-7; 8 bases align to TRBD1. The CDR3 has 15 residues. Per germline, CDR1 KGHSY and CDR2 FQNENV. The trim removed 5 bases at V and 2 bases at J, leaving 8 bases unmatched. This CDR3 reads CASSKQGQAPYEQYF. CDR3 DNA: TGTGCCAGCAGCAAACAGGGACAGGCTCCCTACGAGCAGTACTTC.

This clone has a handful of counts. The DNA of the CDR3 is TGTGCCAGCAGCGCCGGGACAGGGTGGATCGCAGATACGCAGTATTTT. Protein product: CASSAGTGWIADTQYF. The rearrangement links TRBV9 to TRBJ2-3; TRBD1 agrees at 9 bases. The CDR3 sequence is 16 residues long. Trimming removed 3 bases from V and 4 bases from J; junction bases left unmatched: 9. Germline V lookup: CDR1 SGDLS, CDR2 YYNGEE.

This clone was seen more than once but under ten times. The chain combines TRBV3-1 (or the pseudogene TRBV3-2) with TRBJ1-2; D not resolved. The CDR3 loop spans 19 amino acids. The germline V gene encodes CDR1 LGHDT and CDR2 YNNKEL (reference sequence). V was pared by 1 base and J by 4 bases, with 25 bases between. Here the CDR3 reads CASSQAHRQVKPRGYGYTF. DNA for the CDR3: TGTGCCAGCAGCCAAGCACATAGGCAGGTGAAGCCCAGAGGCTATGGCTACACCTTC.

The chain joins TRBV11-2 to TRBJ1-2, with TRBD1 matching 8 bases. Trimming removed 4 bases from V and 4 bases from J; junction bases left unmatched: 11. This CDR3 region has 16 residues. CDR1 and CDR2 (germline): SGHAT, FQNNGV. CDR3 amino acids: CASSSSVQGAIYGYTF. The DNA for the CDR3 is TGTGCCAGCAGCTCCTCGGTGCAGGGGGCGATCTATGGCTACACCTTC. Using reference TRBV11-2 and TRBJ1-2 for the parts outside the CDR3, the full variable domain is EAGVAQSPRYKIIEKRQSVAFWCNPISGHATLYWYQQILGQGPKLLIQFQNNGVVDDSQLPKDRFSAERLKGVDSTLKIQPAKLEDSAVYLCASSSSVQGAIYGYTFGSGTRLTVV.

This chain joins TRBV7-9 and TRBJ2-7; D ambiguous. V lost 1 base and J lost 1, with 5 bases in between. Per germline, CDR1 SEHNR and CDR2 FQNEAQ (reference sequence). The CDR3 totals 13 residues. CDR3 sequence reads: CASSLVASYEQYF. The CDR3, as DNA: TGTGCCAGCAGCTTAGTGGCGTCCTACGAGCAGTACTTC.

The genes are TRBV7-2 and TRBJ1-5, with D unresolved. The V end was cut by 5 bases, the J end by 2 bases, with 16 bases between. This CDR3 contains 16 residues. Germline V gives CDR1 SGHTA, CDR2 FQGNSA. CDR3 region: CASSPEGVIGNQPQHF. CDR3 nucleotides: TGTGCCAGCAGCCCAGAGGGTGTTATCGGCAATCAGCCCCAGCATTTT.

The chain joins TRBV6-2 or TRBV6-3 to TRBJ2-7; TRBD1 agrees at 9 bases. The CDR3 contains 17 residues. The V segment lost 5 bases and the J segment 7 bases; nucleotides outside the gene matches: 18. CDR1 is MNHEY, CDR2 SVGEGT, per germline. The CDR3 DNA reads TGTGCCAGCAGTCCCGGGACAGGGAGGCCCCGCGGGATTGAGCAGTACTTC. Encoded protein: CASSPGTGRPRGIEQYF.

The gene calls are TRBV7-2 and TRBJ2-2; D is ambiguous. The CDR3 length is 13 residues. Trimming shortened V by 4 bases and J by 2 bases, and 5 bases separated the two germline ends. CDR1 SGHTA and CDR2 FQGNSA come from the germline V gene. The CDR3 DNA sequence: TGTGCCAGCAGCTCCCCAAACACCGGGGAGCTGTTTTTT. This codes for CASSSPNTGELFF.

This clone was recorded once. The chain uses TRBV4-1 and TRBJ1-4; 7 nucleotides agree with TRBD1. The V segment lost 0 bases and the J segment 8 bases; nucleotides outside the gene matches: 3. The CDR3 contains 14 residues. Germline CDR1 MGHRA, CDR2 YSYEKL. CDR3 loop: CASSQEQGKEKLFF. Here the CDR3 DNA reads TGCGCCAGCAGCCAAGAACAGGGGAAAGAAAAACTGTTTTTT.

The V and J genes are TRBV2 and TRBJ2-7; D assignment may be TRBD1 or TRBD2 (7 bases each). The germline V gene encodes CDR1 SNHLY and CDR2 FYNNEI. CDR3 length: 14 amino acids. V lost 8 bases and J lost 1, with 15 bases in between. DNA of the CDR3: TGTGCCAGCCTGGGGCAGGGGGGGTCCTACGAGCAGTACTTC. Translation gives CASLGQGGSYEQYF.

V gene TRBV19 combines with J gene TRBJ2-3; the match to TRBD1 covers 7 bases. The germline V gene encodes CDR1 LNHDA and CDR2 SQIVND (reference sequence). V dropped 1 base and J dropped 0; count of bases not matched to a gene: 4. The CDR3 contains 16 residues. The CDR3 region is CASSIGDRASTDTQYF. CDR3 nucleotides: TGTGCCAGTAGTATAGGAGACAGGGCCAGCACAGATACGCAGTATTTT.

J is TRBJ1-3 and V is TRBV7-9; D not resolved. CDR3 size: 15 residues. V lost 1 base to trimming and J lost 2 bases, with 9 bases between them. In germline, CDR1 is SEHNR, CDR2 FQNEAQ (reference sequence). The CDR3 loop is CASSLVYGAGNTIYF. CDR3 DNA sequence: TGTGCCAGCAGCTTAGTGTACGGGGCTGGAAACACCATATATTTT.

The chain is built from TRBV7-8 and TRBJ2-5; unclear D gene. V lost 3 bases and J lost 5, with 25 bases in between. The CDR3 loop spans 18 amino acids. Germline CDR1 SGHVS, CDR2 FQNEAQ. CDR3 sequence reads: CASSFSLADSSFAETQYF. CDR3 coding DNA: TGTGCCAGCAGCTTTAGTTTGGCAGACTCTTCGTTTGCGGAGACCCAGTACTTC.

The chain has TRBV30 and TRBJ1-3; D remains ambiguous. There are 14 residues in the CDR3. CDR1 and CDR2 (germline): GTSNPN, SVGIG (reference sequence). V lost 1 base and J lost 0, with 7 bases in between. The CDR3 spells CAWSDRYSGNTIYF. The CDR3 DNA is TGTGCCTGGAGTGACAGATACTCTGGAAACACCATATATTTT.

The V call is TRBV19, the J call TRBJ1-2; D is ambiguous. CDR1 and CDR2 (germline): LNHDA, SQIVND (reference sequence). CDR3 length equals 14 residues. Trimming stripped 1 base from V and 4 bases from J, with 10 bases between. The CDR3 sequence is CASSIGPGTYGYTF. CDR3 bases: TGTGCCAGTAGTATAGGCCCAGGAACCTATGGCTACACCTTC.

The CDR3 DNA reads as TGTGCCAGCAGTTCAACAGGACACCAAGAGACCCAGTACTTC. Translation: CASSSTGHQETQYF. This sequence joins TRBV2 and TRBJ2-5; TRBD1 is a possible D gene (5 bases). The germline gives CDR1 SNHLY, CDR2 FYNNEI. The CDR3 runs 14 residues. The V end lost 5 bases, the J end lost 0 bases, and 10 bases lay between the germline ends.

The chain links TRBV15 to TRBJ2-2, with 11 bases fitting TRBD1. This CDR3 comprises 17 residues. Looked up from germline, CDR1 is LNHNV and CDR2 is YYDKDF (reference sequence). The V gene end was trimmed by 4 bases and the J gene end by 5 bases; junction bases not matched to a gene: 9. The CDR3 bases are TGTGCCACCAGCACGCGGACAGGGGGCCGTCTGACCGGGGAGCTGTTTTTT. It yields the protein CATSTRTGGRLTGELFF.

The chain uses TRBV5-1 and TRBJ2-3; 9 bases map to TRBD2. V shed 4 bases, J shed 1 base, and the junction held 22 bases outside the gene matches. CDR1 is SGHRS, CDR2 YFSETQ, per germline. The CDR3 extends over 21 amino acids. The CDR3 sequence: CASSRRPKRGAAPSRTDTQYF. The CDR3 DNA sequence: TGCGCCAGCAGCAGACGCCCTAAGCGGGGGGCTGCTCCTAGCCGCACAGATACGCAGTATTTT.

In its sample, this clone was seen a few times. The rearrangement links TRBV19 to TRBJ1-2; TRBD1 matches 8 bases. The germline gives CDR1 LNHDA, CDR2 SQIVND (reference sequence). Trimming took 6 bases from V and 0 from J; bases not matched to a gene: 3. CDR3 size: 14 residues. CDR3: CASRRTGTNYGYTF. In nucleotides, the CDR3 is TGTGCCAGTAGACGGACAGGGACTAACTATGGCTACACCTTC.

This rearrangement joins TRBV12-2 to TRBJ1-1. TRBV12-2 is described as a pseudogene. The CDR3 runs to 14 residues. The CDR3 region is CASRLATDSPEAFF. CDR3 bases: TGTGCAAGTCGCTTAGCTACAGACTCACCCGAAGCTTTCTTT.

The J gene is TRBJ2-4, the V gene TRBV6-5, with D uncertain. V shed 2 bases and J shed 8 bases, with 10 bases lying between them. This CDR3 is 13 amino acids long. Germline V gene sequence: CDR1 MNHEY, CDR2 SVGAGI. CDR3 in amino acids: CASSYTARDIQYF. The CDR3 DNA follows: TGTGCCAGCAGTTACACCGCCCGGGACATTCAGTACTTC.

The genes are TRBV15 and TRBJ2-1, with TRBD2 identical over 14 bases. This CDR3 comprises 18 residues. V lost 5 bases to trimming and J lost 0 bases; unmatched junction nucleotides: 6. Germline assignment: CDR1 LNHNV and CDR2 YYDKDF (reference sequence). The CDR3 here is CATSPRTSGGSSYNEQFF. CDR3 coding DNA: TGTGCCACCAGCCCTCGGACTAGCGGGGGGTCCTCCTACAATGAGCAGTTCTTC.